The 31 T cell receptor beta chains in this list originate from one sample, sequenced in a study of blood T cell repertoires in COVID-19. Sequenced by immunoSEQ multiplex PCR; TCRdb stores in-frame clones only, minus some. There are approximately 52,000 clones in the sample; roughly nine tenths occur only once, and around a sixth lies in the top ten. The sequenced sample was peripheral blood. These receptors all stem from a human donor with active COVID-19. The donor label of this sample is uncertain.

The chain is built from TRBV28 and TRBJ1-3, with 7 bases matching TRBD1. This CDR3 has 18 amino acids. J gave up 2 bases and V 1 base, and 11 bases lay outside the gene matches. Germline V gene lookup returns CDR1 MDHEN and CDR2 SYDVKM. CDR3 DNA: TGTGCCAGCAGTTTATCTCTAGGGGGCTCGGATGCTGGAAACACCATATATTTT. Residues: CASSLSLGGSDAGNTIYF.

The chain uses TRBV19 and TRBJ2-7, with 9 bases aligning to TRBD2. This CDR3 region has 16 residues. The junction had 9 bases not matched to a gene; V was cut back by 3 bases and J by 3 bases. CDR1 and CDR2 (germline): LNHDA, SQIVND (reference sequence). The CDR3 region has the DNA TGTGCCAGTAGTATCGCCACAGCGGGGGGCTACTACGAGCAGTACTTC. Translation: CASSIATAGGYYEQYF.

V is TRBV19 and J is TRBJ1-1; 8 positions match TRBD1. With V trimmed by 5 bases and J by 9 bases, 17 bases remained unmatched. There are 16 residues in the CDR3. Germline V CDR1 and CDR2: LNHDA, SQIVND (reference sequence). The CDR3 sequence: CASSDSGGRDWGKAFF. In DNA, the CDR3 is TGTGCCAGTAGTGATTCAGGGGGCAGGGATTGGGGAAAAGCTTTCTTT.

The chain couples TRBV5-6 to TRBJ2-1, with TRBD2 identical over 9 bases. The CDR3 has 15 residues. The trim removed 4 bases at V and 2 bases at J, leaving 4 bases unmatched. Germline CDR1 is SGHDT and CDR2 is YYEEEE. The CDR3 sequence: CASSLQRGAYNEQFF. The CDR3 DNA reads as TGTGCCAGCAGCCTCCAGCGGGGGGCCTACAATGAGCAGTTCTTC.

The rearrangement joins TRBV6-5 to TRBJ1-6, with D possibly TRBD1 on 5 matching bases. V was trimmed by 0 bases and J by 6 bases, leaving 12 bases between them. The germline gives CDR1 MNHEY, CDR2 SVGAGI. The CDR3 runs 16 residues. The chain's CDR3 is CASSYSLLGGNSPLHF. CDR3 DNA: TGTGCCAGCAGTTACTCTCTTTTGGGGGGTAATTCACCCCTCCACTTT.

The CDR3 nucleotides read TGCGCCAGCAGCTTTCTAGCGGAGCTACAAGAGACCCAGTACTTC. This sequence encodes CASSFLAELQETQYF. The rearrangement links TRBV5-1 to TRBJ2-5; 7 nucleotides match TRBD2. V gave up 2 bases and J gave up 2 bases; unmatched junction bases: 6. The germline CDR1 and CDR2 sequences are SGHRS and YFSETQ. This CDR3 comprises 15 residues.

V usage is TRBV6-5 and J usage is TRBJ2-3; 10 nucleotides match TRBD2. V was pared by 7 bases and J by 2 bases, with 3 bases of the junction left unmatched. The CDR3 has 14 residues. Germline CDR1 and CDR2: MNHEY and SVGAGI. The CDR3 nucleotides are TGTGCCAGCACCAGCGGGGGGGCCACAGATACGCAGTATTTT. Translated, it gives CASTSGGATDTQYF.

V usage is TRBV4-3 and J usage is TRBJ2-1; TRBD2 agrees at 8 bases. V was clipped by 0 bases and J by 1 base; unmatched bases: 5. The CDR3 covers 17 residues. CDR1 LGHNA and CDR2 YSLEER come from the germline V gene. This CDR3 reads CASSQDPRGGSYNEQFF. The DNA of the CDR3 is TGCGCCAGCAGCCAAGATCCCCGCGGGGGGTCCTACAATGAGCAGTTCTTC.

This clone showed up just once. The V and J genes are TRBV7-3 and TRBJ1-2; D ambiguous. In germline, CDR1 is SGHTA, CDR2 FQGTGA. The CDR3 covers 14 residues. Trimming took 2 bases from V and 3 from J, leaving 10 bases between them. The CDR3 DNA reads as TGTGCCAGCAGCTTAGGCACAGACGACTATGGCTACACCTTC. Translated: CASSLGTDDYGYTF. The entire variable domain, with the rest obtained from reference TRBV7-3 and TRBJ1-2, is as follows: GAGVSQTPSNKVTEKGKYVELRCDPISGHTALYWYRQSLGQGPEFLIYFQGTGAADDSGLPNDRFFAVRPEGSVSTLKIQRTERGDSAVYLCASSLGTDDYGYTFGSGTRLTVV.

The chain has TRBV19 and TRBJ1-4; TRBD1 might be the D (6 bases). This CDR3 comprises 13 residues. The V end was cut by 2 bases, the J end by 8 bases, with 9 bases between. The germline V gene encodes CDR1 LNHDA and CDR2 SQIVND (reference sequence). As DNA, the CDR3 is TGTGCCAGTAGTATATCTGGGGGCGAAAAACTGTTTTTT. It specifies CASSISGGEKLFF.

The chain carries TRBV18 and TRBJ1-5, with 7 positions matching TRBD1. Germline V lookup: CDR1 KGHSH, CDR2 LQKENI. The CDR3 totals 16 residues. The junction had 8 bases not matched to a gene; V was cut back by 5 bases and J by 1 base. DNA for the CDR3: TGTGCCAGCTCATCGAAGACAGGGATGAGCAATCAGCCCCAGCATTTT. This sequence encodes CASSSKTGMSNQPQHF.

This chain uses TRBV5-1 with TRBJ2-3; 9 nucleotides line up with TRBD2. V shed 0 bases and J 6 bases; nucleotides not matched to a gene: 5. Per the germline V gene, CDR1 is SGHRS and CDR2 is YFSETQ. The CDR3 runs to 15 residues. In DNA, the CDR3 is TGCGCCAGCAGCTTGGAACTAGCGGGCAGGGATACGCAGTATTTT. Protein: CASSLELAGRDTQYF.

The rearrangement links TRBV4-2 to TRBJ1-6; 7 nucleotides line up with TRBD1. This CDR3 is built from 18 residues. The germline V gene encodes CDR1 LGHNA and CDR2 YNFKEQ. Trimming took 4 bases from V and 7 from J; bases not matched to a gene: 16. The CDR3 loop reads CASSPDRVIAVTNSPLHF. The CDR3 DNA is TGTGCCAGCAGCCCCGACAGGGTCATCGCTGTAACCAATTCACCCCTCCACTTT.

The chain recombines TRBV10-3 with TRBJ1-2; D is unclear. Germline CDR1 reads ENHRY; CDR2 reads SYGVKD. V shed 3 bases and J shed 8 bases, with 10 bases lying between them. This CDR3 has 12 residues. The CDR3 bases are TGTGCCATCAGTGACAGCGGCCTGGGCTACACCTTC. This encodes CAISDSGLGYTF.

The chain combines TRBV9 with TRBJ2-6; 7 nucleotides match TRBD1. Germline V gives CDR1 SGDLS, CDR2 YYNGEE. The J segment lost 0 bases and the V segment lost 4 bases, leaving 7 bases of the junction unmatched. The CDR3 contains 17 residues. CDR3 sequence reads: CASSSRDRVSGANVLTF. For the CDR3, the DNA is TGTGCCAGCAGCTCCCGGGACAGAGTCTCTGGGGCCAACGTCCTGACTTTC.

The chain couples TRBV7-2 to TRBJ2-7, with TRBD2 as a possible D gene (5 bases). CDR1 is SGHTA and CDR2 is FQGNSA in the germline V gene. The CDR3 runs to 13 residues. V lost 3 bases to trimming and J lost 7 bases, with 13 bases between them. The CDR3 DNA is TGTGCCAGCAGCTTCGGGGAACTGGGAGAGCAGTACTTC. As protein: CASSFGELGEQYF. The entire variable domain, with the rest obtained from reference TRBV7-2 and TRBJ2-7, is as follows: GAGVSQSPSNKVTEKGKDVELRCDPISGHTALYWYRQSLGQGLEFLIYFQGNSAPDKSGLPSDRFSAERTGGSVSTLTIQRTQQEDSAVYLCASSFGELGEQYFGPGTRLTVT.

The chain is built from TRBV11-1 and TRBJ2-7; 10 nucleotides match TRBD1. Germline loops: CDR1 SGHAT, CDR2 FQDESV (reference sequence). The CDR3 loop spans 15 amino acids. Trimming removed 5 bases from V and 3 bases from J; junction bases left unmatched: 7. CDR3 DNA sequence: TGTGCCAGCAGCGAACCGGGACAGGGGAACTACGAGCAGTACTTC. It codes for CASSEPGQGNYEQYF.

For the CDR3, the DNA is TGTGCCAGTAGTATAGTTCAGGGTGGATGGGGCCAGAACACTGAAGCTTTCTTT. This sequence encodes CASSIVQGGWGQNTEAFF. V and J are TRBV19 and TRBJ1-1; the D gene is possibly TRBD1 (5 bases). CDR3 length equals 18 residues. Trimming left V 1 base short and J 1 base short, with 19 bases between. Germline V lookup: CDR1 LNHDA, CDR2 SQIVND (reference sequence).

The chain joins TRBV20-1 to TRBJ2-7; no clear D. Germline values: CDR1 DFQATT, CDR2 SNEGSKA (reference sequence). The CDR3 length is 11 residues. The ends were cut back, 1 base at V and 6 bases at J, with 7 bases in the middle. CDR3: CSARAPIEQYF. The CDR3, as DNA: TGCAGTGCTAGAGCCCCCATCGAGCAGTACTTC.

The chain links TRBV14 to TRBJ1-6; D possibly corresponds to TRBD1 (5 bases). Trimming pared 1 base from V and 8 bases from J, leaving 9 bases between. This CDR3 is 14 amino acids long. Germline assignment: CDR1 SGHDN and CDR2 FVKESK. The CDR3 sequence is CASSQGQGYSPLHF. The CDR3 DNA sequence: TGTGCCAGCAGCCAAGGGCAGGGTTATTCACCCCTCCACTTT.

The chain links TRBV20-1 to TRBJ2-7, with TRBD1 as a possible D gene (5 bases). Trimming removed 4 bases from V and 4 bases from J, with 8 bases in between. The CDR3 consists of 11 residues. The germline gives CDR1 DFQATT, CDR2 SNEGSKA (reference sequence). The CDR3 DNA reads as TGCAGTGCTATTACAGGATACGAGCAGTACTTC. The encoded protein is CSAITGYEQYF.

The chain combines TRBV3-1 (or the pseudogene TRBV3-2) with TRBJ1-2; D is unclear. Trimming left V 1 base short and J 4 bases short, with 4 bases between. CDR3 size: 12 residues. CDR1 LGHDT and CDR2 YNNKEL come from the germline V gene (reference sequence). This CDR3 is CASSQGAYGYTF. As DNA, the CDR3 is TGTGCCAGCAGCCAAGGAGCCTATGGCTACACCTTC.

The chain employs TRBV7-8 and TRBJ2-7, with D possibly being TRBD1 (5 bases). The V gene's germline CDR1 is SGHVS and CDR2 FQNEAQ. Trimming pared 4 bases from V and 0 bases from J, leaving 16 bases between. This CDR3 contains 16 residues. CDR3 nucleotides: TGTGCCAGCAGCTCCCGACAGAGGACAAGCTCCTACGAGCAGTACTTC. Its translation is CASSSRQRTSSYEQYF.

The chain has TRBV29-1 and TRBJ1-1; D is unclear. CDR3 length: 13 amino acids. V was pared by 3 bases and J by 0 bases, with 8 bases between. Germline values: CDR1 SQVTM, CDR2 ANQGSEA. The CDR3 protein is CSVERRLNTEAFF. The CDR3 DNA reads TGCAGCGTTGAGCGCAGGCTGAACACTGAAGCTTTCTTT.

The chain is built from TRBV2 and TRBJ1-5, with D perhaps TRBD1 (5 bases). Per germline, CDR1 SNHLY and CDR2 FYNNEI. The CDR3 has 15 amino acids. V lost 1 base and J 2 bases, leaving 9 bases between the germline ends. In DNA form, the CDR3 reads TGTGCCAGCAGTGAAGAGGGGTTCGGCAATCAGCCCCAGCATTTT. The encoded protein is CASSEEGFGNQPQHF.

This chain connects TRBV25-1 to TRBJ2-1; TRBD2 matches 11 bases. This CDR3 has 16 residues. The V and J ends lost 5 bases and 7 bases, in that order; junction bases with no gene match: 10. Germline lookup yields CDR1 MGHDK and CDR2 SYGVNS. CDR3 loop: CASSSSGGASLNEQFF. CDR3 bases: TGTGCCAGCAGTAGTAGCGGGGGGGCCTCATTAAATGAGCAGTTCTTC.

This rearrangement joins TRBV5-5 to TRBJ2-7; 7 bases match TRBD1. The CDR3 length is 15 residues. Looked up from germline, CDR1 is SGHKS and CDR2 is YYEKEE (reference sequence). Trimming removed 4 bases from V and 1 base from J; junction bases left unmatched: 8. In DNA form, the CDR3 reads TGTGCCAGCAGCCCTCGAGACAGGGCATCCTACGAGCAGTACTTC. Its translation is CASSPRDRASYEQYF.

The chain couples TRBV7-8 to TRBJ1-2; D perhaps matches TRBD1 (5 bases). V dropped 2 bases and J dropped 1 base, with 14 bases sitting between them. Germline V gene sequence: CDR1 SGHVS, CDR2 FQNEAQ. The CDR3 extends over 16 amino acids. CDR3 nucleotides: TGTGCCAGCAGCTTAAACCCTTCGGGACTTAACTATGGCTACACCTTC. Translated, it gives CASSLNPSGLNYGYTF.

This clone was recorded once. The chain uses TRBV19 and TRBJ1-1, with 9 bases lining up with TRBD1. With 5 bases clipped from V and 4 bases from J, the junction kept 11 bases outside the gene matches. CDR1 LNHDA and CDR2 SQIVND come from the germline V gene (reference sequence). This CDR3 comprises 16 residues. The CDR3 nucleotides are TGTGCCAGTAGTGCGGGGACAGGGTTGCAGAGCACTGAAGCTTTCTTT. Translating gives CASSAGTGLQSTEAFF.

The rearrangement uses TRBV2 and TRBJ2-1; TRBD2 matches at 10 bases. CDR3 length: 15 residues. Germline V gene lookup returns CDR1 SNHLY and CDR2 FYNNEI. V lost 5 bases and J lost 4; bases outside the gene matches: 5. CDR3 in DNA: TGTGCCAGCAGTCTAGCGGGGGCCGGGTACAATGAGCAGTTCTTC. Translating it yields CASSLAGAGYNEQFF.

The rearrangement links TRBV27 to TRBJ1-2; D possibly corresponds to TRBD1 (5 bases). CDR1 is MNHEY, CDR2 SMNVEV, per germline (reference sequence). The CDR3 length is 15 residues. V lost 3 bases, J lost 3 bases, and 14 bases lay in between. As DNA, the CDR3 is TGTGCCAGCAGTTTGGGGGGGTCTCCCTACTATGGCTACACCTTC. Its protein is CASSLGGSPYYGYTF.